This T cell receptor beta chain stems from a study of CD4+ T cells in melanoma. The study's findings and limits: CD8+ T cell, macrophage and B cell function reportedly correlated with neoantigen-specific CD4+ T cells.

The CDR3 runs to 16 residues. Germline V gene sequence: CDR1 MGHRA, CDR2 YSYEKL. V dropped 4 bases and J dropped 1 base, with 16 bases sitting between them. This clone appeared once. Its antigen is as yet unknown. Sequenced by immunoSEQ multiplex PCR; TCRdb stores in-frame clones only, minus some. This table has under 20,000 clones, around four fifths appearing once. The V call is TRBV4-1, the J call TRBJ1-1, with D possibly being TRBD1 (6 bases). Material for sequencing was cells from a culture (not recorded whether cultured in vitro). The receptor was derived from a human donor with melanoma. The CDR3: CASSRDRTVGNTEAFF. CDR3 in DNA: TGCGCCAGCAGCCGAGACCGGACAGTGGGGAACACTGAAGCTTTCTTT.